This T cell receptor beta chain was recorded in a study of tissue T cells after allogeneic stem cell transplantation. Whole-study findings and limits: Few T cell clones were shared across patients, but motif clusters showed tissue-specific shared signatures. TCR repertoires tracked anatomic similarity, regardless of disease or transplant status.

Sequencing was performed with immunoSEQ multiplex PCR; in TCRdb, only in-frame clones are kept and a portion is missing. Among about 630 clones listed, 55% to 75% were seen once. Note on this clone: Antigen specificity is unknown. Gene names and germline refer to mouse. The read terminates 1 residue ahead of where the CDR3 ends, so the germline J gene completes it.

V trimming: 5 bases; J trimming: 7 bases; junction bases outside the gene matches: 5. This CDR3 spans 13 amino acids. Germline V gene lookup returns CDR1 NSHNY and CDR2 SYGAGN. The chain combines TRBV13-1 with TRBJ1-4, with 7 bases identical to TRBD1. This receptor was obtained from a female BALB/c mouse in good health. The strain bears MHC haplotype H2-d. Sequenced: lymph node tissue. CDR3 region: CASSNRGSERLFF. CDR3 DNA (partial): TGTGCCAGCAGCAACAGGGGAAGCGAAAGATTATTT.